What follows are 26 T cell receptor beta chains derived from one specimen sequenced in a study of blood T cell repertoires in COVID-19. The assay was immunoSEQ multiplex PCR, and TCRdb's table has in-frame clones only and misses some. The data hold 85,000 to 130,000 clones, with roughly 92% observed a single time. The sequencing input was peripheral blood. The receptors were gathered from an older man with acute or convalescent COVID-19.

J is TRBJ1-6 and V is TRBV6-9; D may be TRBD1 (6 bases). The CDR3 is made up of 14 amino acids. Germline CDR1 MNHGY, CDR2 SVAAGI. Deletions cut 5 bases from V and 6 bases from J, with 11 bases between. The CDR3 DNA follows: TGTGCCAGCAGTCCAGGACAGCCTAATTCACCCCTCCACTTT. Protein product: CASSPGQPNSPLHF.

The chain employs TRBV24-1 and TRBJ2-1, with 8 bases identical to TRBD1. V shed 9 bases and J 6 bases; nucleotides not matched to a gene: 9. The V gene's germline CDR1 is KGHDR and CDR2 SFDVKD. The CDR3 has 14 residues. CDR3 region: CATAGQGGPNEQFF. CDR3 DNA: TGTGCCACCGCCGGACAGGGAGGTCCCAATGAGCAGTTCTTC.

The rearrangement joins TRBV28 to TRBJ2-2; 10 nucleotides match TRBD2. V shed 6 bases and J 6 bases; nucleotides not matched to a gene: 7. The germline CDR1 and CDR2 sequences are MDHEN and SYDVKM. The CDR3 extends over 15 amino acids. CDR3 region: CASSPGTSEAGELFF. The CDR3 DNA sequence: TGTGCCAGCAGCCCCGGGACTAGCGAGGCCGGGGAGCTGTTTTTT.

This chain uses TRBV6-5 with TRBJ2-7; tentative D call: TRBD2 (6 bases). V was cut by 4 bases and J by 0 bases, with 13 bases left in between. This CDR3 has 15 amino acids. Germline CDR1 is MNHEY and CDR2 is SVGAGI. This chain's CDR3 is CASSSDSGASYEQYF. DNA of the CDR3: TGTGCCAGCAGTTCCGATAGCGGAGCCTCCTACGAGCAGTACTTC.

The rearrangement uses TRBV14 and TRBJ2-7; 10 bases are shared with TRBD2. The germline CDR1 and CDR2 sequences are SGHDN and FVKESK. This CDR3 has 15 residues. Trimming cost V 5 bases and J 2 bases; bases outside gene matches: 6. In nucleotides, the CDR3 is TGTGCCAGCAGCTCTCCTAGCGGGAGCCCCTACGAGCAGTACTTC. Translated: CASSSPSGSPYEQYF.

The chain carries TRBV5-1 and TRBJ1-2; no definite D call. The CDR3 is made up of 16 amino acids. Germline V gene data show CDR1 as SGHRS and CDR2 as YFSETQ. Trimming left V 0 bases short and J 7 bases short, with 19 bases between. DNA for the CDR3: TGCGCCAGCAGCTTGGTTCAGCCGGGTGATTATGGTGGCTACACCTTC. Translating it yields CASSLVQPGDYGGYTF.

The chain couples TRBV2 to TRBJ2-5; TRBD2 matches at 7 bases. The ends lost 5 bases at V and 1 base at J; junction bases unmatched: 13. CDR1 and CDR2 (germline): SNHLY, FYNNEI. There are 17 residues in the CDR3. For the CDR3, the DNA is TGTGCCAGCAGTCCTATAGGGCTAGCGGTAGTCCAAGAGACCCAGTACTTC. This translates into CASSPIGLAVVQETQYF.

The V call is TRBV24-1, the J call TRBJ2-1; the D gene is possibly TRBD1 (5 bases). The CDR3 loop spans 14 amino acids. V was shortened by 5 bases and J by 3 bases, with 10 bases between the two germline ends. CDR1 KGHDR and CDR2 SFDVKD come from the germline V gene. The CDR3 is CATSGGRDYNEQFF. CDR3 coding DNA: TGTGCCACCAGTGGGGGCAGAGACTACAATGAGCAGTTCTTC.

This rearrangement joins TRBV28 to TRBJ1-5; possibly TRBD1 for D (6 bases). Trimming stripped 5 bases from V and 7 bases from J, with 18 bases between. CDR1 and CDR2 (germline): MDHEN, SYDVKM. This CDR3 region has 15 residues. The CDR3 here is CASSTGHRDIQPQHF. CDR3 DNA: TGTGCCAGCAGTACAGGGCACAGGGATATACAGCCCCAGCATTTT.

The chain combines TRBV6-5 with TRBJ1-2; a possible D gene is TRBD1 (6 bases). The CDR3 is made up of 15 amino acids. Germline CDR1 reads MNHEY; CDR2 reads SVGAGI. Deletions cut 0 bases from V and 4 bases from J, with 12 bases between. CDR3 bases: TGTGCCAGCAGTTACTCGGGGGCGCAGGGCTATGGCTACACCTTC. This gives the protein CASSYSGAQGYGYTF.

The chain is built from TRBV19 and TRBJ2-2; the D gene is possibly TRBD2 (5 bases). Germline V gene sequence: CDR1 LNHDA, CDR2 SQIVND (reference sequence). Trimming took 2 bases from V and 6 from J, leaving 7 bases between them. This CDR3 has 13 amino acids. In DNA form, the CDR3 reads TGTGCCAGTAGTATAAGAGGGCCCGGGGAGCTGTTTTTT. It encodes CASSIRGPGELFF.

This sequence joins TRBV30 and TRBJ2-7, with D possibly matching TRBD1 (5 bases). The CDR3 extends over 15 amino acids. Germline V lookup: CDR1 GTSNPN, CDR2 SVGIG (reference sequence). The V end lost 0 bases, the J end lost 3 bases, and 15 bases lay between the germline ends. CDR3 region: CAWSVGRGRLYEQYF. DNA of the CDR3: TGTGCCTGGAGTGTAGGTAGGGGCAGGCTCTACGAGCAGTACTTC.

The chain couples TRBV12-3 or TRBV12-4 to TRBJ1-5; TRBD1 might be the D (5 bases). Between the trimmed V and J ends, which lost 8 bases and 9 bases, there was a span of 17 bases. The CDR3 spans 13 residues. The CDR3 loop is CASGGRGFGPQHF. In DNA form, the CDR3 reads TGTGCCAGCGGGGGACGGGGGTTTGGGCCCCAGCATTTT.

The chain is built from TRBV13 and TRBJ2-7; TRBD1 is a possible D gene (6 bases). Germline V gives CDR1 PRHDT, CDR2 FYEKMQ (reference sequence). The CDR3 has 15 amino acids. V gave up 3 bases and J gave up 4 bases, with 16 bases separating them. The CDR3 region has the DNA TGTGCCAGCAGCTTCAAGACAGGAACCCTTTACGAGCAGTACTTC. As protein: CASSFKTGTLYEQYF.

This chain connects TRBV4-1 to TRBJ2-7, with 8 positions matching TRBD1. The junction had 11 bases not matched to a gene; V was cut back by 4 bases and J by 0 bases. The CDR3 runs 17 residues. Germline V gene data show CDR1 as MGHRA and CDR2 as YSYEKL. The CDR3 sequence: CASSRGQGGPFSYEQYF. CDR3 bases: TGCGCCAGCAGCCGAGGACAGGGTGGTCCTTTCTCCTACGAGCAGTACTTC.

The rearrangement uses TRBV27 and TRBJ2-2; the match to TRBD2 covers 9 bases. V dropped 3 bases and J dropped 7; count of bases not matched to a gene: 9. This CDR3 has 16 amino acids. Germline V CDR1 and CDR2: MNHEY, SMNVEV (reference sequence). The CDR3 sequence is CASSFRSGSVIGELFF. The CDR3 DNA is TGTGCCAGCAGTTTTCGTAGCGGGAGTGTAATCGGGGAGCTGTTTTTT.

This clone was counted a single time. The rearrangement uses TRBV5-1 and TRBJ1-1; 9 bases are shared with TRBD1. Germline V gene lookup returns CDR1 SGHRS and CDR2 YFSETQ. The CDR3 runs 15 residues. V dropped 0 bases and J dropped 6; count of bases not matched to a gene: 6. The DNA for the CDR3 is TGCGCCAGCAGCTTGGCGGGGACAGGGAGGTCTGAAGCTTTCTTT. It encodes CASSLAGTGRSEAFF.

CDR3 nucleotides: TGTGCCAGCAGCCCCCGACTTGAAAGGGAGGCTTTCTTT. This gives the protein CASSPRLEREAFF. The chain uses TRBV7-9 and TRBJ1-1; D uncertain. V lost 5 bases and J lost 11, with 18 bases in between. The germline V gene encodes CDR1 SEHNR and CDR2 FQNEAQ (reference sequence). The CDR3 has 13 amino acids.

For the CDR3, the DNA is TGTGCCAGCAGCTTAAAAGCGGGTAACTACAATGAGCAGTTCTTC. It yields the protein CASSLKAGNYNEQFF. The chain joins TRBV11-3 to TRBJ2-1; perhaps TRBD2 as D (6 bases). The V gene lost 2 bases and the J gene lost 3 bases, with 11 bases spanning the gap. This CDR3 is 15 amino acids long. The germline gives CDR1 SGHNT, CDR2 YENEEA.

This sequence joins TRBV12-3 or TRBV12-4 and TRBJ2-7; D not resolved. Trimming removed 6 bases at V and 6 bases at J, with 15 bases between. The CDR3 extends over 13 amino acids. The CDR3 DNA sequence: TGTGCCAGCAGCGTGGAGAGGTCCACCGAGCAGTACTTC. It codes for CASSVERSTEQYF.

The chain uses TRBV12-3 or TRBV12-4 and TRBJ1-5; the match to TRBD1 covers 7 bases. The length of the CDR3 is 12 residues. V shed 8 bases and J 2 bases; nucleotides not matched to a gene: 0. The CDR3 sequence is CASQGGNQPQHF. CDR3 DNA sequence: TGTGCCAGCCAGGGGGGCAATCAGCCCCAGCATTTT.

This sequence joins TRBV11-2 and TRBJ2-1; TRBD2 aligns across 10 bases. Germline V gene lookup returns CDR1 SGHAT and CDR2 FQNNGV. V dropped 2 bases and J dropped 10; count of bases not matched to a gene: 8. The CDR3 extends over 15 amino acids. The CDR3 protein is CASSLLAGALYEQFF. Written as DNA, the CDR3 is TGTGCCAGCAGCTTACTAGCGGGGGCCTTATACGAGCAGTTCTTC.

This CDR3 reads CASSLDRDRLNQPQHF. DNA for the CDR3: TGTGCCAGCAGCTTAGACCGGGACAGACTCAATCAGCCCCAGCATTTT. The chain recombines TRBV7-8 with TRBJ1-5; TRBD1 matches 7 bases. The germline V gene has CDR1 SGHVS and CDR2 FQNEAQ. There are 16 residues in the CDR3. With V trimmed by 1 base and J by 3 bases, 6 bases remained unmatched.

The chain employs TRBV6-5 and TRBJ1-1, with D perhaps matching TRBD1 (6 bases). The CDR3 totals 15 residues. Between the trimmed V and J ends, which lost 4 bases and 1 base, there was a span of 13 bases. Germline V gene sequence: CDR1 MNHEY, CDR2 SVGAGI. DNA of the CDR3: TGTGCCAGCAGTTTGCGAGGGGGGGGGAACACTGAAGCTTTCTTT. Its protein product is CASSLRGGGNTEAFF.

The CDR3 loop is CASSLSGGFDEQFF. CDR3 nucleotide sequence: TGTGCCAGCAGCTTAAGCGGGGGATTCGATGAGCAGTTCTTC. The V call is TRBV7-6, the J call TRBJ2-1, with TRBD2 identical over 8 bases. The length of the CDR3 is 14 residues. Germline CDR1 is SGHVS and CDR2 is FNYEAQ. The V and J ends lost 2 bases and 8 bases, in that order; junction bases with no gene match: 5.

The genes are TRBV19 and TRBJ2-7; D unresolved. V was shortened by 9 bases and J by 0 bases, with 9 bases between the two germline ends. Germline V lookup: CDR1 LNHDA, CDR2 SQIVND (reference sequence). The CDR3 sequence is 12 residues long. The CDR3 DNA is TGTGCCAGCTTCCGAGTCTCCTACGAGCAGTACTTC. Translation gives CASFRVSYEQYF.